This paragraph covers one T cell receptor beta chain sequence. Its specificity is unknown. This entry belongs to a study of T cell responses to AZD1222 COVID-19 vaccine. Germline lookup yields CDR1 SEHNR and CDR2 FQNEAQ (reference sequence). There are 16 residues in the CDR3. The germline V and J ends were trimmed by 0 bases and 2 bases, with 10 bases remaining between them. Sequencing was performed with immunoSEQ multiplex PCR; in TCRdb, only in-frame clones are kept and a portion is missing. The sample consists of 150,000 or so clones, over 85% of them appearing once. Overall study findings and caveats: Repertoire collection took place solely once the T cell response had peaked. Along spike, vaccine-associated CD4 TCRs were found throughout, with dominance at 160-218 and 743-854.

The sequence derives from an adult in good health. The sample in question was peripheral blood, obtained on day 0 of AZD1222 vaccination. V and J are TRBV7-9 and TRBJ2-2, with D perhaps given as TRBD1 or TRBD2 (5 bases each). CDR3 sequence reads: CASSLAGRDNTGELFF. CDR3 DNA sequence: TGTGCCAGCAGCTTAGCCGGACGGGACAACACCGGGGAGCTGTTTTTT.